Listed here are 32 T cell receptor beta chains from one sample, sequenced in a study of CD8 T cells in ankylosing spondylitis. TCRdb re-derived calls from the 5' RACE reads in MiXCR, one entry per CDR3 protein. The sample contains a few hundred thousand distinct CDR3 sequences, under 25% of which appear only once. The sample was blood, either unsorted or a sorted T cell fraction (not recorded which). Source of these receptors: a female donor with ankylosing spondylitis or in good health (not recorded which).

This clonotype appeared many times. This sequence joins TRBV12-3 or TRBV12-4 and TRBJ2-7, with TRBD1 matching 10 bases. CDR3 size: 15 residues. Unmatched junction bases numbered 7, after V lost 5 bases and J lost 3 bases. The CDR3 DNA sequence: TGTGCCAGCAGTCGGACAGGGGGGTTACTCTACGAGCAGTACTTC. This sequence encodes CASSRTGGLLYEQYF.

The chain combines TRBV11-1 with TRBJ2-1, with 13 bases aligning to TRBD2. The CDR3 has 18 residues. Trimming at V came to 4 bases and at J to 8 bases, leaving 14 bases not matched to a gene. Germline assignment: CDR1 SGHAT and CDR2 FQDESV (reference sequence). CDR3 in amino acids: CASSSTRARTSGSDEQFF. CDR3 nucleotide sequence: TGTGCCAGCAGCTCCACCCGCGCCCGGACTAGCGGGAGCGATGAGCAGTTCTTC.

This chain uses TRBV4-3 with TRBJ2-1; TRBD1 matches at 8 bases. Per the germline V gene, CDR1 is LGHNA and CDR2 is YSLEER. CDR3 length: 17 amino acids. With 4 bases clipped from V and 6 bases from J, the junction kept 14 bases outside the gene matches. CDR3 amino acids: CASSLVTGDLSLNEQFF. The CDR3 region has the DNA TGCGCCAGCAGCCTGGTGACAGGGGACCTTTCTCTCAATGAGCAGTTCTTC.

This clonotype was seen more than once but under ten times. This chain connects TRBV20-1 to TRBJ2-1; the match to TRBD2 covers 11 bases. The CDR3 loop spans 17 amino acids. The trim removed 6 bases at V and 4 bases at J, leaving 14 bases unmatched. Germline CDR1 DFQATT, CDR2 SNEGSKA (reference sequence). This chain's CDR3 is CSALGSGLADSYNEQFF. Written as DNA, the CDR3 is TGCAGTGCCCTAGGCTCGGGACTAGCGGACAGTTACAATGAGCAGTTCTTC.

V is TRBV12-3 or TRBV12-4 and J is TRBJ2-3, with D perhaps given as TRBD1 or TRBD2 (5 bases each). Trimming left V 6 bases short and J 6 bases short, with 10 bases between. CDR3 length: 12 residues. CDR3 bases: TGTGCCAGCAGCTGGGACCCGGATACGCAGTATTTT. It translates to CASSWDPDTQYF.

This clonotype was observed a handful of times. V gene TRBV20-1 combines with J gene TRBJ2-2; perhaps TRBD1 as D (6 bases). The CDR3 covers 16 residues. Per the germline V gene, CDR1 is DFQATT and CDR2 is SNEGSKA (reference sequence). The V end was cut by 2 bases, the J end by 8 bases, with 21 bases between. The CDR3 reads CSARRPSLGARGELFF. CDR3 nucleotides: TGCAGTGCTAGACGACCATCTTTGGGGGCAAGGGGGGAGCTGTTTTTT.

The chain links TRBV12-3 or TRBV12-4 to TRBJ1-2, with TRBD1 matching 10 bases. CDR3 length equals 16 residues. The V segment lost 2 bases and the J segment 8 bases; nucleotides outside the gene matches: 11. The CDR3, as DNA: TGTGCCAGCAGTTTACGGGGGGACAGGGGATCATTAGGCTACACCTTC. Residues: CASSLRGDRGSLGYTF.

In its sample, this clonotype was seen many times. The genes are TRBV20-1 and TRBJ1-1; TRBD1 aligns across 8 bases. The CDR3 is made up of 14 amino acids. Germline V gene sequence: CDR1 DFQATT, CDR2 SNEGSKA (reference sequence). Trimming cost V 2 bases and J 4 bases; bases outside gene matches: 6. CDR3 nucleotides: TGCAGTGCTAGACCCACTACAGGGGGCACTGAAGCTTTCTTT. It yields the protein CSARPTTGGTEAFF.

The rearrangement joins TRBV7-6 to TRBJ2-2, with 9 bases lining up with TRBD2. The junction had 6 bases not matched to a gene; V was cut back by 5 bases and J by 5 bases. The CDR3 runs to 15 residues. The V gene's germline CDR1 is SGHVS and CDR2 FNYEAQ. CDR3 sequence reads: CASSLSGSDTGELFF. The DNA for the CDR3 is TGTGCCAGCAGCCTTAGCGGGAGTGATACCGGGGAGCTGTTTTTT.

The chain carries TRBV12-3 or TRBV12-4 and TRBJ1-1, with D unresolved. The CDR3 length is 14 residues. V gave up 5 bases and J gave up 0 bases, with 10 bases separating them. This chain's CDR3 is CASSTSEVNTEAFF. Here the CDR3 DNA reads TGTGCCAGCAGTACATCTGAGGTGAACACTGAAGCTTTCTTT.

This clonotype has more than one count but fewer than ten. The chain recombines TRBV20-1 with TRBJ2-7; 9 bases fit TRBD2. The CDR3 consists of 14 residues. The V gene's germline CDR1 is DFQATT and CDR2 SNEGSKA (reference sequence). The J segment lost 2 bases and the V segment lost 6 bases, leaving 8 bases of the junction unmatched. The CDR3 sequence: CSASSLAGTYEQYF. The CDR3 DNA sequence: TGCAGTGCCTCTTCCCTAGCGGGAACCTACGAGCAGTACTTC.

This chain connects TRBV20-1 to TRBJ2-6; D is unclear. The CDR3 is made up of 12 amino acids. V lost 4 bases to trimming and J lost 4 bases, with 5 bases between them. Germline CDR1 DFQATT, CDR2 SNEGSKA (reference sequence). CDR3 in amino acids: CSAISGANVLTF. In DNA form, the CDR3 reads TGCAGTGCTATATCCGGGGCCAACGTCCTGACTTTC.

The chain couples TRBV28 to TRBJ1-5; D remains ambiguous. Per the germline V gene, CDR1 is MDHEN and CDR2 is SYDVKM. V was shortened by 6 bases and J by 4 bases, with 13 bases between the two germline ends. The CDR3 has 14 residues. Here the CDR3 DNA reads TGTGCCAGCAGCCCTCACAGTTCTAATCAGCCCCAGCATTTT. Translated: CASSPHSSNQPQHF.

The chain recombines TRBV28 with TRBJ1-2; D is possibly TRBD1 (5 bases). The length of the CDR3 is 14 residues. V lost 6 bases, J lost 4 bases, and 15 bases lay in between. Germline V gene data show CDR1 as MDHEN and CDR2 as SYDVKM. The CDR3, as DNA: TGTGCCAGCAGATCTCAGGGACGGAGCTATGGCTACACCTTC. Translation: CASRSQGRSYGYTF.

In its sample, this clonotype was seen a few times. The chain has TRBV6-2 or TRBV6-3 and TRBJ2-4; TRBD1 matches 10 bases. The length of the CDR3 is 14 residues. V shed 8 bases and J 5 bases; nucleotides not matched to a gene: 6. Germline V lookup: CDR1 MNHEY, CDR2 SVGEGT. CDR3 protein: CASRRGTGENIQYF. The CDR3 region has the DNA TGTGCCAGCCGGCGAGGGACAGGGGAAAACATTCAGTACTTC.

This clonotype showed up just a few times. The CDR3: CASGYGTEAFF. CDR3 bases: TGTGCCAGCGGCTACGGGACTGAAGCTTTCTTT. The chain joins TRBV27 to TRBJ1-1; no clear D. V lost 8 bases and J 5 bases, leaving 9 bases between the germline ends. The CDR3 consists of 11 residues. CDR1 MNHEY and CDR2 SMNVEV come from the germline V gene (reference sequence).

This clonotype was found a few times. The rearrangement links TRBV6-5 to TRBJ1-2, with TRBD1 matching over 7 bases. This CDR3 has 14 amino acids. Germline CDR1 reads MNHEY; CDR2 reads SVGAGI. Germline trimming cut 5 bases from V and 8 bases from J; bases unmatched to any gene: 11. CDR3 in DNA: TGTGCCAGCAGTCCCTCGACAGGGCCTTGGGGCTACACCTTC. The encoded protein is CASSPSTGPWGYTF.

This chain uses TRBV10-3 with TRBJ2-3; D gene ambiguous. The CDR3 length is 11 residues. V was trimmed by 10 bases and J by 1 base, leaving 6 bases between them. Germline lookup yields CDR1 ENHRY and CDR2 SYGVKD. Here the CDR3 reads CATIGTDTQYF. Written as DNA, the CDR3 is TGTGCCACCATAGGCACAGATACGCAGTATTTT.

V is TRBV12-3 or TRBV12-4 and J is TRBJ1-2, with 9 bases aligning to TRBD1. There are 14 residues in the CDR3. The trim removed 5 bases at V and 4 bases at J, leaving 5 bases unmatched. CDR3 region: CASSRTGAIYGYTF. The CDR3, as DNA: TGTGCCAGCAGTCGGACAGGGGCGATCTATGGCTACACCTTC.

This sequence joins TRBV7-2 and TRBJ2-5; TRBD2 aligns across 10 bases. J lost 7 bases, V lost 5 bases, and 10 bases had no gene match. CDR3 length: 15 amino acids. Per the germline V gene, CDR1 is SGHTA and CDR2 is FQGNSA. The CDR3 bases are TGTGCCAGCAGCAGCTCTAGCGGGAGTGGGGGGACCCAGTACTTC. Its protein product is CASSSSSGSGGTQYF. The full variable domain, with the rest looked up from reference TRBV7-2 and TRBJ2-5, is GAGVSQSPSNKVTEKGKDVELRCDPISGHTALYWYRQSLGQGLEFLIYFQGNSAPDKSGLPSDRFSAERTGGSVSTLTIQRTQQEDSAVYLCASSSSSGSGGTQYFGPGTRLLVL.

Comment on this clonotype: Just one base apart from a much larger clone, this may be a read error. J is TRBJ1-2 and V is TRBV29-1; D remains ambiguous. V lost 6 bases and J lost 3, with 8 bases in between. The CDR3 spans 11 residues. CDR1 is SQVTM, CDR2 ANQGSEA, per germline. DNA for the CDR3: TGCAGCGTATGGACGGACTATGGCTACACCTTC. This codes for CSVWTDYGYTF.

This clonotype was seen at least ten times. At one end, the junction sequence differs from germline, possibly due to a read error. The chain combines TRBV7-9 with TRBJ1-5, with 7 bases identical to TRBD1. Germline-derived CDR1 and CDR2 are SEHNR and FQNEAQ (reference sequence). The CDR3 is 16 amino acids. The CDR3 DNA follows: TGTGCCAGCACCTTAACAGGGGCGGGAAGCAATCAGCCCCAGCATTTT. Translating it yields CASTLTGAGSNQPQHF.

This clonotype occurred many times. This rearrangement joins TRBV20-1 to TRBJ2-1; D remains ambiguous. With 3 bases removed from V and 8 bases from J, the gap between germline ends came to 14 bases. Germline V CDR1 and CDR2: DFQATT, SNEGSKA (reference sequence). This CDR3 is built from 13 residues. CDR3 DNA sequence: TGCAGTGCTAGTCATCCTCTCTTCGATGAGCAGTTCTTC. Translating gives CSASHPLFDEQFF.

This clonotype was detected many times. The chain couples TRBV19 to TRBJ1-2, with 7 bases aligning to TRBD1. This CDR3 contains 13 residues. Losses at the gene ends were 7 bases for V and 6 bases for J; bases not matched to a gene: 8. Germline CDR1 and CDR2: LNHDA and SQIVND (reference sequence). CDR3 in amino acids: CASTSPGGHGYTF. For the CDR3, the DNA is TGTGCCAGTACCTCGCCAGGGGGGCATGGCTACACCTTC.

This clonotype was detected many times. CDR3 amino acids: CSVGRDTQYF. The CDR3 DNA follows: TGCAGCGTTGGCAGGGATACGCAGTATTTT. This rearrangement joins TRBV29-1 to TRBJ2-3; D uncertain. Between the trimmed V and J ends, which lost 4 bases and 6 bases, there was a span of 5 bases. The CDR3 runs to 10 residues. Germline-derived CDR1 and CDR2 are SQVTM and ANQGSEA.

This clonotype was found a few times. The chain joins TRBV7-9 to TRBJ2-1; a possible D gene is TRBD2 (6 bases). Trimming shortened V by 4 bases and J by 0 bases, and 16 bases separated the two germline ends. CDR1 is SEHNR, CDR2 FQNEAQ, per germline (reference sequence). CDR3 length equals 17 residues. For the CDR3, the DNA is TGTGCCAGCAGCTCTCTGATTGGCGGGGCCTCCTACAATGAGCAGTTCTTC. It codes for CASSSLIGGASYNEQFF. Filled out from reference TRBV7-9 and TRBJ2-1, the complete variable domain reads DTGVSQNPRHKITKRGQNVTFRCDPISEHNRLYWYRQTLGQGPEFLTYFQNEAQLEKSRLLSDRFSAERPKGSFSTLEIQRTEQGDSAMYLCASSSLIGGASYNEQFFGPGTRLTVL.

Of note for this clonotype: Mismatch with germline at one junction end may stem from a read error. The J gene is TRBJ1-1, the V gene TRBV6-6; D is perhaps TRBD1 (6 bases). CDR3 length equals 13 residues. The germline V gene has CDR1 MNHNY and CDR2 SVGAGI (reference sequence). CDR3 sequence: CSSTDTGTTEAFF. The CDR3, as DNA: TGTTCCAGCACTGATACCGGGACAACTGAAGCTTTCTTT.

Only a few counts were recorded for this clonotype. The genes are TRBV4-3 and TRBJ2-1, with 8 positions matching TRBD2. V shed 5 bases, J shed 1 base, and the junction held 10 bases outside the gene matches. Germline CDR1 reads LGHNA; CDR2 reads YSLEER. The CDR3 loop spans 17 amino acids. The CDR3 sequence: CASSYAASGYSYNEQFF. DNA of the CDR3: TGCGCCAGCAGCTACGCGGCTAGCGGGTATTCCTACAATGAGCAGTTCTTC.

This clonotype turned up a few times. The J gene is TRBJ2-1, the V gene TRBV19, with 7 nucleotides matching TRBD2. This CDR3 has 14 amino acids. Germline CDR1 and CDR2: LNHDA and SQIVND (reference sequence). V was clipped by 8 bases and J by 9 bases; unmatched bases: 13. The CDR3 region is CASRIGTTSTEQFF. CDR3 sequence (DNA): TGTGCCAGTCGCATTGGGACTACGTCTACTGAGCAGTTCTTC. The full variable domain, with the rest looked up from reference TRBV19 and TRBJ2-1, is DGGITQSPKYLFRKEGQNVTLSCEQNLNHDAMYWYRQDPGQGLRLIYYSQIVNDFQKGDIAEGYSVSREKKESFPLTVTSAQKNPTAFYLCASRIGTTSTEQFFGPGTRLTVL.

This clonotype was seen more than once but under ten times. CDR3: CASSLGETPRSEQYF. CDR3 bases: TGTGCCAGCAGCTTAGGCGAGACCCCCCGCAGCGAGCAGTACTTC. The chain employs TRBV7-2 and TRBJ2-7; D gene unclear. V was trimmed by 1 base and J by 6 bases, leaving 16 bases between them. Germline assignment: CDR1 SGHTA and CDR2 FQGNSA. The CDR3 is 15 amino acids.

This clonotype has only a few counts. The chain combines TRBV7-2 with TRBJ2-7; 14 bases are shared with TRBD2. Germline CDR1 and CDR2: SGHTA and FQGNSA. This CDR3 is built from 16 residues. The J segment lost 4 bases and the V segment lost 7 bases, leaving 9 bases of the junction unmatched. Written as DNA, the CDR3 is TGTGCCAGCAACTCGGGGGGACTAGCGGGAGTTTACGAGCAGTACTTC. Protein product: CASNSGGLAGVYEQYF.

The gene calls are TRBV18 and TRBJ2-5; D not resolved. Trimming took off 5 bases at V and 0 bases at J, with 7 bases between the two ends. This CDR3 region has 13 residues. Germline CDR1 reads KGHSH; CDR2 reads LQKENI. The CDR3 loop reads CASSSQYQETQYF. CDR3 DNA sequence: TGTGCCAGCTCATCACAGTACCAAGAGACCCAGTACTTC.